This TCR beta chain comes out of a study of blood T cell repertoires in COVID-19. Turning to the study itself: Sample material is recorded as cDNA or gDNA derived from T cells, B-cell-depleted T cells, or PBMCs.

Seattle patient enrollment occurred during active infection, with longitudinal follow-up thereafter. Data came from immunoSEQ multiplex PCR; TCRdb stores just in-frame clones and leaves some out. The sample consists of some 200,000 clones, around 80% of them appearing once. The germline V gene has CDR1 SGHNT and CDR2 YENEEA. V lost 2 bases and J 3 bases, leaving 8 bases between the germline ends. The CDR3 runs to 13 residues. The origin of this receptor is a woman between 70 and 85 years old with COVID-19, enrolled during active disease. The sequencing input was peripheral blood. The J gene is TRBJ2-7, the V gene TRBV11-3; TRBD1 might be the D (6 bases). In DNA, the CDR3 is TGTGCCAGCAGCTTACGAGGGGGCTACGAGCAGTACTTC. Protein product: CASSLRGGYEQYF. The full variable domain, with the rest looked up from reference TRBV11-3 and TRBJ2-7, is EAGVVQSPRYKIIEKKQPVAFWCNPISGHNTLYWYLQNLGQGPELLIRYENEEAVDDSQLPKDRFSAERLKGVDSTLKIQPAELGDSAVYLCASSLRGGYEQYFGPGTRLTVT.